Shown below are 11 T cell receptor beta chains from a single sample sequenced in a study of T cells in Graves' hyperthyroidism and ophthalmopathy. The CDR3 regions of TCR beta were amplified from RNA transcripts. Carried out on the TCR CDR3, a first-round RT-PCR used the HTBI primer set. From the multiplex PCR reads, TCRdb called clonotypes with MiXCR, one entry per CDR3 protein. The sample has a few hundred thousand distinct CDR3 sequences, around 46% seen once. Input material: peripheral blood or thyroid tissue (not recorded which). The receptors were sampled from a woman between 18 and 30 years old with Graves' hyperthyroidism.

The chain carries TRBV9 and TRBJ2-2; the D gene is possibly TRBD2 (5 bases). V lost 4 bases and J 2 bases, leaving 12 bases between the germline ends. This CDR3 is 15 amino acids long. Germline lookup yields CDR1 SGDLS and CDR2 YYNGEE. CDR3 loop: CASSWGAENTGELFF. As DNA, the CDR3 is TGTGCCAGCAGCTGGGGAGCGGAAAACACCGGGGAGCTGTTTTTT.

This clonotype has ten or more counts. The chain combines TRBV19 with TRBJ2-2, with D perhaps matching TRBD2 (6 bases). CDR3 size: 14 residues. CDR1 is LNHDA and CDR2 is SQIVND in the germline V gene (reference sequence). Trimming cost V 6 bases and J 4 bases, with 12 bases left between them. The CDR3 DNA reads TGTGCCAGTAGCTTTCGGGGGAGCACCGGGGAGCTGTTTTTT. The encoded protein is CASSFRGSTGELFF.

V is TRBV12-3 or TRBV12-4 and J is TRBJ1-4; TRBD1 is a possible D gene (6 bases). The CDR3 spans 15 residues. Deletions cut 2 bases from V and 6 bases from J, with 13 bases between. The CDR3 here is CASSLRGGGDEKLFF. Written as DNA, the CDR3 is TGTGCCAGCAGTTTACGAGGGGGTGGGGATGAAAAACTGTTTTTT.

V and J are TRBV12-3 or TRBV12-4 and TRBJ1-2; D perhaps matches TRBD1 (5 bases). V was shortened by 7 bases and J by 8 bases, with 20 bases between the two germline ends. This CDR3 is 14 amino acids long. CDR3 sequence (DNA): TGTGCCAGCACCTTGGGACTAGCGGTGGAAGGCTACACCTTC. It is translated as CASTLGLAVEGYTF.

The table lists this clonotype with a few counts. The V gene is TRBV4-3, the J gene TRBJ2-7, with 10 positions matching TRBD2. The trim removed 0 bases at V and 3 bases at J, leaving 5 bases unmatched. This CDR3 has 16 amino acids. Germline V CDR1 and CDR2: LGHNA, YSLEER. CDR3 sequence: CASSQDSASGSYEQYF. The CDR3 DNA reads as TGCGCCAGCAGCCAAGATAGCGCTAGCGGGAGCTACGAGCAGTACTTC.

The chain uses TRBV5-4 and TRBJ1-5; no clear D gene. CDR1 and CDR2 (germline): SGHNT, YYREEE (reference sequence). The CDR3 consists of 12 residues. V was shortened by 6 bases and J by 11 bases, with 15 bases between the two germline ends. The CDR3 coding sequence is TGTGCCAGCAAGGGAAGTGGGGAGACCCAGCATTTT. Amino acid sequence: CASKGSGETQHF. The variable domain in full, completed from reference TRBV5-4 and TRBJ1-5, reads ETGVTQSPTHLIKTRGQQVTLRCSSQSGHNTVSWYQQALGQGPQFIFQYYREEENGRGNFPPRFSGLQFPNYSSELNVNALELDDSALYLCASKGSGETQHFGDGTRLSIL.

In this sample, this clonotype turned up many times. This chain links TRBV20-1 with TRBJ1-2; unclear D gene. The CDR3 runs to 11 residues. Trimming pared 4 bases from V and 5 bases from J, leaving 8 bases between. CDR1 is DFQATT and CDR2 is SNEGSKA in the germline V gene (reference sequence). The CDR3 loop is CSATLAYGYTF. The CDR3 region has the DNA TGCAGTGCTACTCTCGCTTATGGCTACACCTTC.

This clonotype has at least ten counts. J is TRBJ1-1 and V is TRBV12-5; a weak D match, TRBD1 (5 bases). There are 13 residues in the CDR3. Trimming pared 5 bases from V and 7 bases from J, leaving 14 bases between. From germline, CDR1 is LGHNT and CDR2 FRNRAP. In nucleotides, the CDR3 is TGTGCTAGTGGTCTTGTCCCAGGGATTGAAGCTTTCTTT. Translating gives CASGLVPGIEAFF.

The genes are TRBV7-6 and TRBJ1-1; D is unclear. Germline V gene data show CDR1 as SGHVS and CDR2 as FNYEAQ. V was pared by 5 bases and J by 14 bases, with 27 bases between. There are 15 residues in the CDR3. In DNA form, the CDR3 reads TGTGCCAGCAGCAGGACGCCGGGAGGGCTGGGTGAGCAGTTCTTT. Its protein is CASSRTPGGLGEQFF.

The CDR3 DNA is TGTGCTAGTGGAAATAGGGTAGACAGGGGTGGCTACACCTTC. This sequence encodes CASGNRVDRGGYTF. The genes are TRBV12-5 and TRBJ1-2; TRBD1 agrees at 8 bases. The CDR3 contains 14 residues. CDR1 is LGHNT, CDR2 FRNRAP, per germline. Germline trimming cut 6 bases from V and 7 bases from J; bases unmatched to any gene: 10.

This clonotype showed up many times. The chain is built from TRBV25-1 and TRBJ2-5, with D unresolved. This CDR3 spans 14 amino acids. Per germline, CDR1 MGHDK and CDR2 SYGVNS. Trimming took 4 bases from V and 7 from J, leaving 16 bases between them. CDR3 residues: CASSVPQDPGTQYF. CDR3 bases: TGTGCCAGCAGTGTGCCGCAAGACCCCGGGACCCAGTACTTC.